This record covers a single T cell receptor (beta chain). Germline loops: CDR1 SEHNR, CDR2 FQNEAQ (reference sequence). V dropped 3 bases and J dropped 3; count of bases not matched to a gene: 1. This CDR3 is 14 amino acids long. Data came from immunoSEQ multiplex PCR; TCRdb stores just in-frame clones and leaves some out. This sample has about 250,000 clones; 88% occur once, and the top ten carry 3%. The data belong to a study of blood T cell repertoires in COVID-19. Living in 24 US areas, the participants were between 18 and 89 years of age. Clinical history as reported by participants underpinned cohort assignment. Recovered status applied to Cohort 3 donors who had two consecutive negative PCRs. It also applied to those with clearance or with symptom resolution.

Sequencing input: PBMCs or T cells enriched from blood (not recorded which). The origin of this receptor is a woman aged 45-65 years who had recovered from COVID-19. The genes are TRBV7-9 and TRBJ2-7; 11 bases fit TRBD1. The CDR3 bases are TGTGCCAGCAGCTTTGGGACAGGGGGCTACGAGCAGTACTTC. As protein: CASSFGTGGYEQYF.